This T cell receptor (beta chain) was retrieved from a study of blood T cell repertoires in COVID-19. For the study at large: Researchers got acute and convalescent COVID-19 samples from the United States, Italy and Spain. PBMCs, B-cell-depleted T cells, or T cells were the source of the cDNA or gDNA that made up the material.

How the authors handled the data: Quantification of nucleated cells was approximated via reference gene primer amplification. Clones were sequenced by immunoSEQ multiplex PCR, and TCRdb holds only the in-frame ones, with some missing. V and J calls and clone size are given by that table; D and trimming were obtained from the DNA. This sample has about 260,000 clones, with about 85% found just once. This CDR3 contains 16 residues. From germline, CDR1 is MNHEY and CDR2 SVGAGI. V was pared by 2 bases and J by 3 bases, with 2 bases of the junction left unmatched. This clone was observed a few times. The TCR originated in a man in his sixties with acute or convalescent COVID-19. Material for sequencing was peripheral blood. The chain joins TRBV6-5 to TRBJ2-2; TRBD2 matches 11 bases. CDR3 sequence (DNA): TGTGCCAGCAGTTACGGACTAGCGGGCCACACCGGGGAGCTGTTTTTT. Translating it yields CASSYGLAGHTGELFF.